This note documents a single T cell receptor (beta chain) sequence. In the original analysis: Researchers report that nucleated cell counts were estimated from reference gene primer amplification. Data came from immunoSEQ multiplex PCR; TCRdb stores just in-frame clones and leaves some out. D and trimming come from the DNA, and the V and J calls and clone size come from that table. The table records 150,000 to 200,000 clones, roughly 79% of them present only once. Trimming took 7 bases from V and 4 from J; bases not matched to a gene: 12. The germline gives CDR1 LNHDA, CDR2 SQIVND (reference sequence). The CDR3 totals 16 residues. The source of the sample is a study of blood T cell repertoires in COVID-19. The overall study: Samples came from the United States, Italy and Spain, spanning acute and convalescent COVID-19. T cells, B-cell-depleted T cells, or PBMCs provided the cDNA or gDNA that served as material.

Material: peripheral blood. This clonotype was sampled from a human donor with acute or convalescent COVID-19. The donor label of this sample is uncertain. The V call is TRBV19, the J call TRBJ2-2, with 7 nucleotides matching TRBD1. Here the CDR3 reads CASIQGDLGSTGELFF. CDR3 nucleotide sequence: TGTGCCAGTATCCAGGGGGACCTGGGGAGCACCGGGGAGCTGTTTTTT. Full variable domain (missing parts from reference TRBV19 and TRBJ2-2): DGGITQSPKYLFRKEGQNVTLSCEQNLNHDAMYWYRQDPGQGLRLIYYSQIVNDFQKGDIAEGYSVSREKKESFPLTVTSAQKNPTAFYLCASIQGDLGSTGELFFGEGSRLTVL.